This T cell receptor (beta chain) was retrieved from a study of blood T cell repertoires in COVID-19. Patients in Seattle were enrolled during active infection, then followed longitudinally. Germline V lookup: CDR1 SGHTA, CDR2 FQGNSA. The V end was cut by 4 bases, the J end by 2 bases, with 13 bases between. CDR3 length: 15 residues. Generated by immunoSEQ multiplex PCR, the TCRdb table keeps only in-frame clones and is missing some. The top ten clones hold around 2.3% of a sample with roughly 230,000 clones, around 90% of them seen once. The source of this sequence is a woman in her sixties with COVID-19, enrolled during active disease. J is TRBJ2-3 and V is TRBV7-2; D is ambiguous. Sequenced input: peripheral blood. CDR3 region: CASSSTNPDTDTQYF. CDR3 coding DNA: TGTGCCAGCAGCTCCACTAACCCGGACACAGATACGCAGTATTTT.